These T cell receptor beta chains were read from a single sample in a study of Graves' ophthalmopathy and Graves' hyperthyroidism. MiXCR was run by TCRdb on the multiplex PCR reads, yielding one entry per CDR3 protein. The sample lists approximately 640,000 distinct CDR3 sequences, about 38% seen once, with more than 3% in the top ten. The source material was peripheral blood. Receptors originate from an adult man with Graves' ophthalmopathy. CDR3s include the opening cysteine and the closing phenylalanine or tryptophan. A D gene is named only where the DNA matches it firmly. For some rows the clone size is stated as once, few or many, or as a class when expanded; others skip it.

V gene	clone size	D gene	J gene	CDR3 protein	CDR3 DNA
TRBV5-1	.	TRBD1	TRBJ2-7	CASSSIGTDYEQYF	TGCGCCAGCAGCTCAATCGGGACAGACTACGAGCAGTACTTC
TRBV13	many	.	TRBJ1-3	CASSLHALGNTIYF	TGTGCCAGCAGCCTCCATGCGCTTGGAAACACCATATATTTT
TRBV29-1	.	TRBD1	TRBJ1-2	CSVGTGTGIGYTF	TGCAGCGTTGGAACCGGGACAGGGATCGGCTACACCTTC
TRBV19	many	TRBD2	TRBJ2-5	CASSTTGTSVKTQYF	TGTGCCAGTAGTACGACCGGGACTAGCGTCAAGACCCAGTACTTC
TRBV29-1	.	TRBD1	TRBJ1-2	CSVVPGGTEANYGYTF	TGCAGCGTTGTTCCAGGGGGCACTGAAGCTAACTATGGCTACACCTTC
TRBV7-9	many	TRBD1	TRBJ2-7	CASSLGDSTYEQYF	TGTGCCAGCAGCCTCGGGGACAGTACCTACGAGCAGTACTTC
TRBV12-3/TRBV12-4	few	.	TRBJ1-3	CASSGQSGNTIYF	TGTGCCAGCAGTGGACAGTCTGGAAACACCATATATTTT
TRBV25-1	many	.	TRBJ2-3	CASKGEGWPSDTQYF	TGTGCCAGCAAAGGGGAAGGGTGGCCGTCAGATACGCAGTATTTT
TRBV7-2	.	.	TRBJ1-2	CASSTDPPGARGYGYTF	TGTGCCAGCAGCACCGACCCGCCAGGGGCAAGGGGCTATGGCTACACCTTC
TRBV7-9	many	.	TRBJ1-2	CASSPRPGTYGYTF	TGTGCCAGCAGCCCCAGACCCGGGACCTATGGCTACACCTTC
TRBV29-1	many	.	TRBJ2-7	CSVGVAYEQYF	TGCAGCGTTGGGGTTGCATACGAGCAGTACTTC
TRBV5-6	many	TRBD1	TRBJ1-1	CASSRQGAGMNTEAFF	TGTGCCAGCAGCAGACAGGGGGCAGGGATGAACACTGAAGCTTTCTTT
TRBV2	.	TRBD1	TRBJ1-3	CASSRTGGPKSSGNTIYF	TGCGCCAGCAGCCGGACAGGGGGCCCCAAGAGCTCTGGAAACACCATATATTTT
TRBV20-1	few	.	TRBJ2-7	CSASDTASYEQYF	TGCAGTGCTAGCGACACAGCGAGTTACGAGCAGTACTTC
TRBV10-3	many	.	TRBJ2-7	CAISESRTLSEEQYF	TGTGCCATCAGTGAGTCGAGGACTCTGTCGGAAGAGCAGTACTTC
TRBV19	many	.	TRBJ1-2	CASSIDIRSGGYTF	TGTGCCAGTAGTATAGATATCCGGAGCGGGGGCTACACCTTC
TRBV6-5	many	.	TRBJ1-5	CASSVQGYQPQHF	TGTGCCAGCAGTGTTCAGGGTTATCAGCCCCAGCATTTT
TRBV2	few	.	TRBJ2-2	CASSREGTGYTGELFF	TGTGCCAGCAGTCGGGAGGGGACAGGGTACACCGGGGAGCTGTTTTTT
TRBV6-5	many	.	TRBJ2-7	CASSRHRLSYEQYF	TGTGCCAGCAGTCGCCACCGGTTGTCCTACGAGCAGTACTTC
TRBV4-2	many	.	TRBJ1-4	CASSQDQGIYEKLFF	TGTGCCAGCAGCCAAGATCAGGGGATTTATGAAAAACTGTTTTTT
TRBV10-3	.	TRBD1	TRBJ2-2	CAISEQSRDRGRTGELFF	TGTGCCATCAGTGAGCAGAGCCGGGACAGGGGGCGTACCGGGGAGCTGTTTTTT
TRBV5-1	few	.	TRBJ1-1	CASSLGTIGRDTEAFF	TGCGCCAGCAGCTTGGGGACAATTGGCCGGGACACTGAAGCTTTCTTT
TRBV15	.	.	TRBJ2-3	CATSRDRSTGAFTDTQYF	TGTGCCACCAGCAGAGATCGGAGCACCGGCGCCTTCACAGATACGCAGTATTTT
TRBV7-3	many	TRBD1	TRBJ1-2	CASSLTGTDDGYTF	TGTGCCAGCAGCTTGACAGGGACCGACGATGGCTACACCTTC
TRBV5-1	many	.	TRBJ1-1	CASSVPENEAFF	TGCGCCAGCAGCGTCCCAGAAAATGAAGCTTTCTTT
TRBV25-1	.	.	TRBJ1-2	CASKGSADYGYTF	TGTGCCAGCAAGGGGAGCGCGGACTATGGCTACACCTTC
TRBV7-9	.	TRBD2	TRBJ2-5	CASTRLIGGETQYF	TGTGCCAGCACCCGATTAATCGGGGGGGAGACCCAGTACTTC
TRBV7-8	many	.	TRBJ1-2	CASSSPPNYGYTF	TGTGCCAGCAGCTCCCCGCCTAACTATGGCTACACCTTC
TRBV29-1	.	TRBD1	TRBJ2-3	CSVGQGNTDTQYF	TGCAGCGTTGGACAGGGGAACACAGATACGCAGTATTTT
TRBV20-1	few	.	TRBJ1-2	CSATGGDYGYTF	TGCAGTGCTACTGGGGGGGACTATGGCTACACCTTC
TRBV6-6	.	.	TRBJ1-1	CASSQQATKTEAFF	TGTGCCAGCAGTCAACAGGCAACCAAAACTGAAGCTTTCTTT
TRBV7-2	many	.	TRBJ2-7	CASSWGGSEQYF	TGTGCCAGCAGCTGGGGAGGCAGCGAGCAGTACTTC
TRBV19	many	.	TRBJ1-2	CASNVGNGYTF	TGTGCCAGTAACGTGGGTAATGGCTACACCTTC
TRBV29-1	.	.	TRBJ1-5	CSVEGGLAGDETQHF	TGCAGCGTTGAAGGCGGACTAGCGGGAGACGAGACCCAGCATTTT
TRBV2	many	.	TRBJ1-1	CASTSDKNTEAFF	TGTGCCAGCACCTCGGACAAGAACACTGAAGCTTTCTTT